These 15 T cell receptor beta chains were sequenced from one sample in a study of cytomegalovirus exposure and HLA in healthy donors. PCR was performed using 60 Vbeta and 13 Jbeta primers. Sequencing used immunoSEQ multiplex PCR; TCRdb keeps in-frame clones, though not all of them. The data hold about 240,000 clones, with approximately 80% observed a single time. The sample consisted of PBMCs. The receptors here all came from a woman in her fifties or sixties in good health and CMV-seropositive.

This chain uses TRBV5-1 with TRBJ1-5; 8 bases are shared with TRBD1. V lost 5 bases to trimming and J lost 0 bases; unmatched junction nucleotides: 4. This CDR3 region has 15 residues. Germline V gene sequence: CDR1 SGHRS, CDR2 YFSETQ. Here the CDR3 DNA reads TGCGCCAGCAGACCTACAGGGGGTAGCAATCAGCCCCAGCATTTT. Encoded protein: CASRPTGGSNQPQHF.

CDR3 DNA: TGTGCCATCAGTGTAGAACAGGGGAATGAGCAGTTCTTC. Translated, it gives CAISVEQGNEQFF. V usage is TRBV10-3 and J usage is TRBJ2-1, with 7 bases that match TRBD1. V dropped 4 bases and J dropped 7; count of bases not matched to a gene: 4. Germline V gene lookup returns CDR1 ENHRY and CDR2 SYGVKD. The CDR3 has 13 residues.

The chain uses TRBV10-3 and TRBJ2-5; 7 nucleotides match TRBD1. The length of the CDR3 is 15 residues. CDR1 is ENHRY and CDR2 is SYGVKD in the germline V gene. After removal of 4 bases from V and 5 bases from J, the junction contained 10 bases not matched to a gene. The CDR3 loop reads CAISGWASRGETQYF. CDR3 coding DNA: TGTGCCATCAGTGGGTGGGCCTCCAGGGGGGAGACCCAGTACTTC.

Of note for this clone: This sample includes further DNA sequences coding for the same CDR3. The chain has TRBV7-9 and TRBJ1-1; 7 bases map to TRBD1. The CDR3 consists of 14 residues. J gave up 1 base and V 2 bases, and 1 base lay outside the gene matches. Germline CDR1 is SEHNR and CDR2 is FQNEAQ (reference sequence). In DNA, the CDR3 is TGTGCCAGCAGCTTAAGACAGGGGAACACTGAAGCTTTCTTT. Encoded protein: CASSLRQGNTEAFF.

DNA for the CDR3: TGTGCCATCAGTGAACGGGACAGATACTCTGGAAACACCATATATTTT. Residues: CAISERDRYSGNTIYF. The chain carries TRBV10-3 and TRBJ1-3, with 7 nucleotides matching TRBD1. Germline V gives CDR1 ENHRY, CDR2 SYGVKD. This CDR3 comprises 16 residues. V was clipped by 3 bases and J by 0 bases; unmatched bases: 5.

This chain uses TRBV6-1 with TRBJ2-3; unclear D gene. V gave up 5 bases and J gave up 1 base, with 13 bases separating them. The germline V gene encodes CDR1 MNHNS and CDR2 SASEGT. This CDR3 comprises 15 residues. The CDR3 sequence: CASSSQVSRTDTQYF. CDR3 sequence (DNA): TGTGCCAGCAGTTCTCAGGTCTCTCGCACAGATACGCAGTATTTT.

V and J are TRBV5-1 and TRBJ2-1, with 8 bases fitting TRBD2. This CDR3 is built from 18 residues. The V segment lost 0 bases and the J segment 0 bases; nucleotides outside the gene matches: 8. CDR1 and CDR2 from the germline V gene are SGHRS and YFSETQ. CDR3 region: CASSLGAGALSSYNEQFF. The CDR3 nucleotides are TGCGCCAGCAGCTTGGGAGCGGGAGCTCTAAGCTCCTACAATGAGCAGTTCTTC.

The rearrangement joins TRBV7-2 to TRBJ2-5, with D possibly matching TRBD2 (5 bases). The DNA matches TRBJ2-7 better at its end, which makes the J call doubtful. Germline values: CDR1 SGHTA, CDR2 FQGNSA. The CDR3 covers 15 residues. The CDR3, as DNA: TGTGCCAGCAGCAACCGGGGAGCCTTCTCCTACGAGCAGTACTTC. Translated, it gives CASSNRGAFSYEQYF.

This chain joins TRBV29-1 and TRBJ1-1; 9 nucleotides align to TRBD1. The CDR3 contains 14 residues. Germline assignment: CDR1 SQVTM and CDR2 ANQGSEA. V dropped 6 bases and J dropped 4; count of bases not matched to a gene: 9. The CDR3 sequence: CSVATATGGTEAFF. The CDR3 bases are TGCAGCGTCGCGACCGCGACAGGGGGCACTGAAGCTTTCTTT. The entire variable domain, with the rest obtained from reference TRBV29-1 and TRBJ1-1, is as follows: SAVISQKPSRDICQRGTSLTIQCQVDSQVTMMFWYRQQPGQSLTLIATANQGSEATYESGFVIDKFPISRPNLTFSTLTVSNMSPEDSSIYLCSVATATGGTEAFFGQGTRLTVV.

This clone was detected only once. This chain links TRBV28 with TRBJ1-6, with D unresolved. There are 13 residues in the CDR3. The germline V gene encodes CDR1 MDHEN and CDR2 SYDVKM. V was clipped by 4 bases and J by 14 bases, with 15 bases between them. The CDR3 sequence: CASSSMTGRALHF. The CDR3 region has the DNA TGTGCCAGCAGTTCGATGACCGGGCGGGCCCTCCACTTT.

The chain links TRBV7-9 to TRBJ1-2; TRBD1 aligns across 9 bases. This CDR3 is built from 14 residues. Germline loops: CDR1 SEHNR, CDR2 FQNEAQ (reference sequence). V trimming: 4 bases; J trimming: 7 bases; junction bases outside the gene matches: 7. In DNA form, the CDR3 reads TGTGCCAGCAGCTCGATGACAGGGGGAAGTGGCTACACCTTC. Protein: CASSSMTGGSGYTF. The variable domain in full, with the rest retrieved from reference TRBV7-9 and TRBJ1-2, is DTGVSQNPRHKITKRGQNVTFRCDPISEHNRLYWYRQTLGQGPEFLTYFQNEAQLEKSRLLSDRFSAERPKGSFSTLEIQRTEQGDSAMYLCASSSMTGGSGYTFGSGTRLTVV.

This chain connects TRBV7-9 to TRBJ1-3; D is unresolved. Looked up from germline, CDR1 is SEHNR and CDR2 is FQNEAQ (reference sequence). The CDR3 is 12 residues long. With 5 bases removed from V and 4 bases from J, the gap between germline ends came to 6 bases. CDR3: CASSAQGNTIYF. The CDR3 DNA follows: TGTGCCAGCAGCGCCCAGGGAAACACCATATATTTT.

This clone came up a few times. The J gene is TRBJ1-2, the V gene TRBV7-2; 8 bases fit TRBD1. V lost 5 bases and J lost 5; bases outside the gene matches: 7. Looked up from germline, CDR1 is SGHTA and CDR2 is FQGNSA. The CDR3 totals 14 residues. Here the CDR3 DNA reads TGTGCCAGCAGCCCCCGACAGGGGCGGTATGGCTACACCTTC. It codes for CASSPRQGRYGYTF.

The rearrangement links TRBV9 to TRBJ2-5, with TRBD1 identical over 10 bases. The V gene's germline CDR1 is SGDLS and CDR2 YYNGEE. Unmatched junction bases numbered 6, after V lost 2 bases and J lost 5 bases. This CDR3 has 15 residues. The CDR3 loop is CASSVGQGVMETQYF. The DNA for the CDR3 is TGTGCCAGCAGCGTCGGACAGGGGGTTATGGAGACCCAGTACTTC.

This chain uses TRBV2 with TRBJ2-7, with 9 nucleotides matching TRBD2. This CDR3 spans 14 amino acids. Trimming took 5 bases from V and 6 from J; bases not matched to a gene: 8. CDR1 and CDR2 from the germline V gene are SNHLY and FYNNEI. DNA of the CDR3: TGTGCCAGCAGTAGGGCGGGAGGGGGTTCCGAGCAGTACTTC. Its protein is CASSRAGGGSEQYF.